This TCR beta chain was recovered during a study of neurological immune-mediated disorders. Noted time point: longitudinal time-point 2. This clonotype was recorded at least ten times. Its antigen is currently unknown. General observations from the study: None of the CDR3 amino acid sequences of expanded clones recurred across subjects, suggesting private repertoires in all groups.

TCRdb called the 5' RACE reads again in MiXCR, with one record for every CDR3 protein. Counted here are approximately 85,000 distinct CDR3 sequences, roughly an eighth occurring once; the ten biggest clones make up under 6%. This TCR was sampled from a female donor with HTLV-1-associated myelopathy (HAM/TSP). The sequenced sample consisted of PBMCs.

CDR3 sequence reads: CATSPTAISNQPQHF. The CDR3 DNA is TGTGCCACAAGCCCGACAGCAATTAGCAATCAGCCCCAGCATTTT. The chain recombines TRBV10-3 with TRBJ1-5, with D possibly matching TRBD1 (5 bases). This CDR3 contains 15 residues. V was clipped by 10 bases and J by 0 bases, with 16 bases between them. Germline V CDR1 and CDR2: ENHRY, SYGVKD.